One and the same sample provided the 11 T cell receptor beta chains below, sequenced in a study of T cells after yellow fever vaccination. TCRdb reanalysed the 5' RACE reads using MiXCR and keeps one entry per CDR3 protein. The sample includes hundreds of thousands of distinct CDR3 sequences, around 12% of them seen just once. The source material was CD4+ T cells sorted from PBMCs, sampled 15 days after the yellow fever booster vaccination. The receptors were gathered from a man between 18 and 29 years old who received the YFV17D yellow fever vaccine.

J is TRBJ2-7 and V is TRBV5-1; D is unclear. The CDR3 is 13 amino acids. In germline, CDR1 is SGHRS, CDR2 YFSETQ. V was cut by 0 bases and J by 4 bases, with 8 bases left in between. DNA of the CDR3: TGCGCCAGCAGCTTGGATGCCTTTTACGAGCAGTACTTC. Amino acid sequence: CASSLDAFYEQYF.

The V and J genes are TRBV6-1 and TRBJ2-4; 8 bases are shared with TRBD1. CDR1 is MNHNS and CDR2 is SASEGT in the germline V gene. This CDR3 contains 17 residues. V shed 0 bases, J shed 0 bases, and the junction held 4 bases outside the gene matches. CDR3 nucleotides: TGTGCCAGCAGTGAAGCACAGACAGGGGTAGCCAAAAACATTCAGTACTTC. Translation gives CASSEAQTGVAKNIQYF.

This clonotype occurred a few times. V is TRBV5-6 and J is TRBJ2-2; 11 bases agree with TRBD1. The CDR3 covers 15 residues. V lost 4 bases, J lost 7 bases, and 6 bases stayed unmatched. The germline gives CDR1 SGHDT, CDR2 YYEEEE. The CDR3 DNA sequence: TGTGCCAGCAGCACCTGGACAGGGGGCGACGGGGAGCTGTTTTTT. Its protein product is CASSTWTGGDGELFF. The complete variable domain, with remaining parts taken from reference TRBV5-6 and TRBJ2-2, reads DAGVTQSPTHLIKTRGQQVTLRCSPKSGHDTVSWYQQALGQGPQFIFQYYEEEERQRGNFPDRFSGHQFPNYSSELNVNALLLGDSALYLCASSTWTGGDGELFFGEGSRLTVL.

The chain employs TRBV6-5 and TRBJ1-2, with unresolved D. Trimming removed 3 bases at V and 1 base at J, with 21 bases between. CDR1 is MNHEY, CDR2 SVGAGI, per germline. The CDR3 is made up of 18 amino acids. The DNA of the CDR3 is TGTGCCAGCAGTTATTACGATAATAAGCACTGGCTTAACTATGGCTACACCTTC. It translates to CASSYYDNKHWLNYGYTF.

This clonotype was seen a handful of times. This CDR3 reads CASSPLGGDYGYTF. The DNA for the CDR3 is TGTGCCAGCAGCCCATTGGGAGGGGACTATGGCTACACCTTC. The rearrangement links TRBV7-3 to TRBJ1-2; the D gene is possibly TRBD1 (5 bases). Germline CDR1 and CDR2: SGHTA and FQGTGA. V was shortened by 5 bases and J by 3 bases, with 13 bases between the two germline ends. CDR3 size: 14 residues.

The CDR3 protein is CASSPRPGALEETQYF. The CDR3 DNA is TGTGCCAGCAGCCCTCGCCCAGGGGCTTTGGAAGAGACCCAGTACTTC. The chain joins TRBV7-2 to TRBJ2-5; D might be TRBD1 (6 bases). The CDR3 runs 16 residues. In germline, CDR1 is SGHTA, CDR2 FQGNSA. V was cut by 5 bases and J by 3 bases, with 19 bases left in between.

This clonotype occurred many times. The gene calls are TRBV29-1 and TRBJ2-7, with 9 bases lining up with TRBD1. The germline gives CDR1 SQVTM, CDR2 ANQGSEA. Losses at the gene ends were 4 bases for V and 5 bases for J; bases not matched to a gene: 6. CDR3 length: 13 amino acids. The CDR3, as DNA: TGCAGCGTTGGACAGGGGGGGATAGACGAGCAGTACTTC. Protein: CSVGQGGIDEQYF.

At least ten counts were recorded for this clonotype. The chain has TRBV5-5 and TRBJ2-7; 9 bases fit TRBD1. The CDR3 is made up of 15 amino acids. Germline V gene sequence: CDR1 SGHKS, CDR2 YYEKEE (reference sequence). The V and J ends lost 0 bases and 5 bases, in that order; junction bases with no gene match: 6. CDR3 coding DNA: TGTGCCAGCAGCTTGGATGGGGACAGGGCGAACGAGCAGTACGTC. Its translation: CASSLDGDRANEQYV.

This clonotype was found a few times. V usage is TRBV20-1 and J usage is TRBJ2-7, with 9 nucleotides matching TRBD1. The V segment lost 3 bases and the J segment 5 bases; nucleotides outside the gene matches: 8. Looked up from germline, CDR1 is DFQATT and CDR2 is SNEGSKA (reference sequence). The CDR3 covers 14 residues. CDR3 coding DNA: TGCAGTGCTAGGGTGGGACAGGGTTCGGACGAGCAGTACTTC. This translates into CSARVGQGSDEQYF.

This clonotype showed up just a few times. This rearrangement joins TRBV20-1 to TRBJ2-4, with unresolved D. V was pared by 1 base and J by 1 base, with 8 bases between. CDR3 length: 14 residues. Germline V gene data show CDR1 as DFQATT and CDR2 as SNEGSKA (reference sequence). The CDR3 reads CSARGARAKNIQYF. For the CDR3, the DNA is TGCAGTGCTAGAGGAGCGCGGGCCAAAAACATTCAGTACTTC.

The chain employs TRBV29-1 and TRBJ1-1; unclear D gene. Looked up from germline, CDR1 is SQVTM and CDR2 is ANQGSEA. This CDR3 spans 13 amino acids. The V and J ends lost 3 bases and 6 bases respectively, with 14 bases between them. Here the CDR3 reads CSVEEVLRPEAFF. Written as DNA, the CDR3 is TGCAGCGTTGAGGAGGTCCTGCGCCCTGAAGCTTTCTTT.